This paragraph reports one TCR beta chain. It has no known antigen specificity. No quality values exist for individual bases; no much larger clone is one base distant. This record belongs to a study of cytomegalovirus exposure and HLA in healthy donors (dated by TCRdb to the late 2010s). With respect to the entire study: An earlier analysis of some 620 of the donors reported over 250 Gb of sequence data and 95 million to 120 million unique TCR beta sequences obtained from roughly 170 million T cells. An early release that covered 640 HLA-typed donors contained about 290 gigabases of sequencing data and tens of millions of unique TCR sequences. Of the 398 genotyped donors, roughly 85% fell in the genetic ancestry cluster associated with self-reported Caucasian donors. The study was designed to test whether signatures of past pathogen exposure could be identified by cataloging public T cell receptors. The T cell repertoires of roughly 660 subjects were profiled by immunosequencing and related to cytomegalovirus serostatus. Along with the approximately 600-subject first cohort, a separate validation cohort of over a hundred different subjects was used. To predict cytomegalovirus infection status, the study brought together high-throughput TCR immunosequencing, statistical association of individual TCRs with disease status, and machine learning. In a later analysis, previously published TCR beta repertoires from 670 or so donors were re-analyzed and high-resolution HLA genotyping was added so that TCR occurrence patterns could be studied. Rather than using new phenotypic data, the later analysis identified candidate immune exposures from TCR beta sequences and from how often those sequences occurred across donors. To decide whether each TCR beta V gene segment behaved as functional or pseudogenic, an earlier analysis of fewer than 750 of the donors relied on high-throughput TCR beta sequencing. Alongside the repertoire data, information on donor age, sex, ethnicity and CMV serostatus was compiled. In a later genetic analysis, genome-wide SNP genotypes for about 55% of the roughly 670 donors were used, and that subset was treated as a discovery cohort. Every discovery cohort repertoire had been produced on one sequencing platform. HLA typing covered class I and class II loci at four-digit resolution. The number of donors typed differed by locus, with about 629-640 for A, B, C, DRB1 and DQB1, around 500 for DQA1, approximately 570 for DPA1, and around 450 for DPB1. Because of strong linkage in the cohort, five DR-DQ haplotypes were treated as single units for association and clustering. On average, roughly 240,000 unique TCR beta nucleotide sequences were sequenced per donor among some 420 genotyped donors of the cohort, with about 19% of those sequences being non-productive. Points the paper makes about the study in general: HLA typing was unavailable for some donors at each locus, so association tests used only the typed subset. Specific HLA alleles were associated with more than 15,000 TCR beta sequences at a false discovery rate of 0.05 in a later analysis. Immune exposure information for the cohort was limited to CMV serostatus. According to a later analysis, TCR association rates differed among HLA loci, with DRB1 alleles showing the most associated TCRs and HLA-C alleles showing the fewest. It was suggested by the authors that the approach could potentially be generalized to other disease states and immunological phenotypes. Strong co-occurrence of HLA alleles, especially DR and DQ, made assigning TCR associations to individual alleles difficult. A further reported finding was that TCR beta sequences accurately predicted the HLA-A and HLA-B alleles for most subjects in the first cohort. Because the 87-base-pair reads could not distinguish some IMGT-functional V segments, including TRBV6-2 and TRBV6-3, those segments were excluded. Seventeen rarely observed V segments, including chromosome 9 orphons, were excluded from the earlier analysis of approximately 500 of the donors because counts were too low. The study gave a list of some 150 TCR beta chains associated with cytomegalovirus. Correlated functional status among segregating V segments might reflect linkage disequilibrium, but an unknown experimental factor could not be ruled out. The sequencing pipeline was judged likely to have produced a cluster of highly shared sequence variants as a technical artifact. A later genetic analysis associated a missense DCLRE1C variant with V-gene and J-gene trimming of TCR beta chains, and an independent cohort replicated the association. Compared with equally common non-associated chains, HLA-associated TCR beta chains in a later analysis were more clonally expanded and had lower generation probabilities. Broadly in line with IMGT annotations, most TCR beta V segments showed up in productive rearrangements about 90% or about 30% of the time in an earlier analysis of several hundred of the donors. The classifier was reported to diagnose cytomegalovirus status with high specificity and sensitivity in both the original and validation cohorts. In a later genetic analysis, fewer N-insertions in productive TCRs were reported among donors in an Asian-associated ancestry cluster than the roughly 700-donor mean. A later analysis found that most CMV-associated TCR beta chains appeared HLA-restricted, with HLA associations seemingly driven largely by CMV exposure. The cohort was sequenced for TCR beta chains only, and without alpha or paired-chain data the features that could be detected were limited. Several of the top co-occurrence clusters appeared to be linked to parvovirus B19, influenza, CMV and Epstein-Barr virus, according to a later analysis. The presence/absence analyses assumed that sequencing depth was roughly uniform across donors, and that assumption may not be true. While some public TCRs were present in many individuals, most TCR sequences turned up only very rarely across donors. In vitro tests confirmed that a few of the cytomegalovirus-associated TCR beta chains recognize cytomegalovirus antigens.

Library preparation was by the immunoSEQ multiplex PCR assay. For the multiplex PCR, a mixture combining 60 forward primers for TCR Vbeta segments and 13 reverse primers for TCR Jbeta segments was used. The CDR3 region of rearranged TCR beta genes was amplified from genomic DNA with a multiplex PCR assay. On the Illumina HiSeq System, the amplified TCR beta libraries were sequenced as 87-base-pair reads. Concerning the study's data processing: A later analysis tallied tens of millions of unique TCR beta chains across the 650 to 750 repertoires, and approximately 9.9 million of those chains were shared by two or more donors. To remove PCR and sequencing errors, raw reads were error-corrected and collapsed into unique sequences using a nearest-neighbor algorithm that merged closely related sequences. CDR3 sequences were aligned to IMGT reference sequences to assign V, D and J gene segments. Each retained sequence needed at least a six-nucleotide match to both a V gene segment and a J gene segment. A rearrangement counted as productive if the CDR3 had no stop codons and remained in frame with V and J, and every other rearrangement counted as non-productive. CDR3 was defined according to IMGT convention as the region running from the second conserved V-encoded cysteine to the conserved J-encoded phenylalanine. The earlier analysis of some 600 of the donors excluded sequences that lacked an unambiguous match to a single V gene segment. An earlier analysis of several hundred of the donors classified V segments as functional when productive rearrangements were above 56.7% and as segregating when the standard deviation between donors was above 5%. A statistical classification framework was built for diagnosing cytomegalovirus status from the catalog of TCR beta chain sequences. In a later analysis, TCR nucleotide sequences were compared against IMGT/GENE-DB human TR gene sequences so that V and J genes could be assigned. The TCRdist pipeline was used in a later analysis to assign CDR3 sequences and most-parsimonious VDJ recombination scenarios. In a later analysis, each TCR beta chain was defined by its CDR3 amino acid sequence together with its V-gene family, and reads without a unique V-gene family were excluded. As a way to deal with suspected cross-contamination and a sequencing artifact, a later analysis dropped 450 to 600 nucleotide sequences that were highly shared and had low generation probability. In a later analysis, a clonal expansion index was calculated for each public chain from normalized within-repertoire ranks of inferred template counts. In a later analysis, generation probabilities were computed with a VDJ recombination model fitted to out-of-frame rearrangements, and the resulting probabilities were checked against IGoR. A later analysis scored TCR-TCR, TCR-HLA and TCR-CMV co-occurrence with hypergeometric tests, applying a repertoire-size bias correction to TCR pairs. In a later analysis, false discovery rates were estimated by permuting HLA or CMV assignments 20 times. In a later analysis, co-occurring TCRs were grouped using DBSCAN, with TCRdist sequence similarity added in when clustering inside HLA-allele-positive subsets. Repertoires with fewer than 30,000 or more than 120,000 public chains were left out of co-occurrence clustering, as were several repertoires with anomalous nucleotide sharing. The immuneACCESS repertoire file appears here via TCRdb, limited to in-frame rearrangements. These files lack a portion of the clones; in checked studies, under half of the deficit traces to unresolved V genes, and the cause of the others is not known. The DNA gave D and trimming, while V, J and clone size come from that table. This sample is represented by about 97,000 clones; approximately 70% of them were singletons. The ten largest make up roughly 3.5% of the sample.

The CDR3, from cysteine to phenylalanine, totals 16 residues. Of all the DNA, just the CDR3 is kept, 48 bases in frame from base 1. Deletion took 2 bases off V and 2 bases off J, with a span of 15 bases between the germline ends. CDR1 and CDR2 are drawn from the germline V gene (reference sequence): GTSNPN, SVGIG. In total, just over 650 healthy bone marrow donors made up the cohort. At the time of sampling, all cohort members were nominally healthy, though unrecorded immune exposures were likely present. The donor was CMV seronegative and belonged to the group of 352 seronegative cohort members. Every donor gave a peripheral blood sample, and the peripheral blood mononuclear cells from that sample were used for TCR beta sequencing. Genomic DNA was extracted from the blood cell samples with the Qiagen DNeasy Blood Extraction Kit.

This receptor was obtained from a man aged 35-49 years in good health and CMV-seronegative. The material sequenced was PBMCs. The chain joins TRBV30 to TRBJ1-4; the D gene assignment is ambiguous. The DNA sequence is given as TGTGCCTGGAGTCCCCGAGAGGGATCGACTAATGAAAAACTGTTTTTT. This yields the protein CAWSPREGSTNEKLFF. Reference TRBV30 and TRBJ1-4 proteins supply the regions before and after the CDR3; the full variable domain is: SQTIHQWPATLVQPVGSPLSLECTVEGTSNPNLYWYRQAAGRGLQLLFYSVGIGQISSEVPQNLSASRPQDRQFILSSKKLLLSDSGFYLCAWSPREGSTNEKLFFGSGTQLSVL.